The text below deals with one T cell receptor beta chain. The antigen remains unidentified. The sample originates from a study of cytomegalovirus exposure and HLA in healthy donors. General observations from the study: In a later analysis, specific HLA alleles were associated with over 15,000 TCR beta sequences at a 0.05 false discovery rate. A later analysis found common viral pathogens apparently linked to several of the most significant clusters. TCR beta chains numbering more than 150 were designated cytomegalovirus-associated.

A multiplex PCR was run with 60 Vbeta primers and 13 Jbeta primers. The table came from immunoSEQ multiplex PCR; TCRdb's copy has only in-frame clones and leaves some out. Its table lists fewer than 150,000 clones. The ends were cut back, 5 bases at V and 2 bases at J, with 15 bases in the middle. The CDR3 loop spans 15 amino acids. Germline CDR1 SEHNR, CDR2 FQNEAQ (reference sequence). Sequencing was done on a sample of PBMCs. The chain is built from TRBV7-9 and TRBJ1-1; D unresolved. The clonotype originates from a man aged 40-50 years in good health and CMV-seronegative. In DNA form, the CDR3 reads TGTGCCAGCAGCCGAGTGATTCAGCGTAACACTGAAGCTTTCTTT. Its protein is CASSRVIQRNTEAFF. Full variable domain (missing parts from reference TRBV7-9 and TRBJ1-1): DTGVSQNPRHKITKRGQNVTFRCDPISEHNRLYWYRQTLGQGPEFLTYFQNEAQLEKSRLLSDRFSAERPKGSFSTLEIQRTEQGDSAMYLCASSRVIQRNTEAFFGQGTRLTVV.